Listed below are T cell receptor beta chains from one sample, sequenced in a study of Ad26.COV2.S vaccination and SARS-CoV-2 variants. Assay: immunoSEQ multiplex PCR; the TCRdb copy retains only in-frame clones and omits some. Of approximately 460,000 clones in the sample, 80% to 90% are singletons; the top ten hold 1.7%. Source: peripheral blood, taken in a trial of Ad26.COV2.S vaccine versus placebo. All receptors derive from a person between 18 and 59 years old who received the Ad26.COV2.S COVID-19 vaccine or a placebo. Both conserved end residues are part of each CDR3. The order of the fields is D gene, J gene, V gene, clone size, CDR3 protein, CDR3 DNA. D genes are given only for firm matches. A clone size is listed for some rows: how often the clone was seen (once, few, many), or a class if it is expanded.

- | TRBJ1-3 | TRBV7-2 | few | CASSQVGNTIYF | TGTGCCAGCAGCCAGGTTGGAAACACCATATATTTT
- | TRBJ1-2 | TRBV11-1 | - | CASSLEGYGYTF | TGTGCCAGCAGCTTAGAGGGGTATGGCTACACCTTC
TRBD1 | TRBJ1-2 | TRBV6-5 | - | CASSWTGYGYTF | TGTGCCAGCAGCTGGACAGGCTATGGCTACACCTTC
TRBD1 | TRBJ1-2 | TRBV7-2 | - | CASSVSRVAGGSLGYTF | TGTGCCAGCAGCGTCAGCCGCGTGGCAGGGGGCTCCCTTGGCTACACCTTC
- | TRBJ2-5 | TRBV11-2 | - | CASQRASSQETQYF | TGTGCCAGCCAACGGGCGTCCAGCCAAGAGACCCAGTACTTC
- | TRBJ1-1 | TRBV29-1 | - | CSVGRAANTEAFF | TGCAGCGTTGGAAGGGCAGCTAACACTGAAGCTTTCTTT
TRBD1 | TRBJ1-5 | TRBV2 | once | CASRLPGQADQPQHF | TGTGCCAGCAGATTACCGGGACAGGCGGATCAGCCCCAGCATTTT
- | TRBJ2-2 | TRBV19 | - | CASSLRTRANTGELFF | TGTGCCAGTAGTCTAAGGACACGCGCGAACACCGGGGAGCTGTTTTTT
TRBD1 | TRBJ2-7 | TRBV2 | - | CASSEPSDRGQTVYEQYF | TGTGCCAGCAGTGAACCTTCGGACAGGGGGCAAACGGTGTACGAGCAGTACTTC
TRBD2 | TRBJ2-7 | TRBV29-1 | - | CSVEDVASGRDYEQYF | TGCAGCGTTGAAGATGTGGCTAGCGGGAGGGACTACGAGCAGTACTTC
- | TRBJ1-4 | TRBV28 | once | CASSFLRQAGTNEKLFF | TGTGCCAGCAGTTTCCTCCGACAAGCTGGGACTAATGAAAAACTGTTTTTT
- | TRBJ2-1 | TRBV9 | - | CASSPAPKFEQFF | TGTGCCAGCAGCCCAGCACCAAAATTTGAGCAGTTCTTC